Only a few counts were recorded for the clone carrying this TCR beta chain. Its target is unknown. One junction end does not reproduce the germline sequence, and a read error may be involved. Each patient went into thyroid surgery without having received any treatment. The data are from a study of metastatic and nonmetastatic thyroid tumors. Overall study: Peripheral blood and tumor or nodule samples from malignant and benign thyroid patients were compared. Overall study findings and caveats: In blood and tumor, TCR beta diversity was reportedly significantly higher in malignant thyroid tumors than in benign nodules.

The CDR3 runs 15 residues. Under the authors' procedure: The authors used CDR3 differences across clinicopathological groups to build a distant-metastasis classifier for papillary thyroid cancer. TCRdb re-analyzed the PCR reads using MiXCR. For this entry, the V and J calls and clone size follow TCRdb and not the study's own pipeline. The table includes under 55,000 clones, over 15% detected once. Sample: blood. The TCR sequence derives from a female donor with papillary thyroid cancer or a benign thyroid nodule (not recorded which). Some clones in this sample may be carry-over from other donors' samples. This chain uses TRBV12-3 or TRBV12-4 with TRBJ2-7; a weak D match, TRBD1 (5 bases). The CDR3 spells CASSFGIQGVYQQYF. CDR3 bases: TGTGCCAGCAGTTTCGGAATCCAGGGCGTCTACCAGCAGTACTTC.